A selection of T cell receptor beta chains follows, all from one sample in a study of cytotoxic CD8 clonotypes in ibrutinib-treated CLL. The repertoire was sequenced with immunoSEQ multiplex PCR; TCRdb's copy has only in-frame clones and lacks some. The sample yields 250,000 to 350,000 clones, around 76% seen once. The sample was PBMCs, taken at disease progression, from a patient treated with ibrutinib. The receptors here all came from a human donor with chronic lymphocytic leukemia. The CDR3 runs from the conserved cysteine through the conserved F or W. The D gene is left open where the match is weak. Clone size is stated in some rows and not others, as once, few, many or a class when expanded.

j_call v_call d_call clone_size cdr3_nt cdr3_aa
TRBJ2-5 TRBV2 - - TGTGCCAGCAGTGAGCCAAAGGGGTACGGTGAGACCCAGTACTTC CASSEPKGYGETQYF
TRBJ2-7 TRBV7-9 TRBD2 few TGTGCCAGCAGCTTAACTAGCGGAACCTACGAGCAGTACTTC CASSLTSGTYEQYF
TRBJ2-3 TRBV9 TRBD1 - TGTGCCAGCAGCGAGACGACAGGGGGAGGCACAGATACGCAGTATTTT CASSETTGGGTDTQYF
TRBJ2-3 TRBV29-1 - - TGCAGCGTTGAGGGACTGATCACAGATACGCAGTATTTT CSVEGLITDTQYF
TRBJ2-3 TRBV15 - - TGTGCCACCAGCGGGGGGGCGCCCCCAGATACGCAGTATTTT CATSGGAPPDTQYF
TRBJ2-4 TRBV18 - once TGTGCCAGCTCACCAGGAGAAAACATTCAGTACTTC CASSPGENIQYF
TRBJ2-2 TRBV7-9 - - TGTGCCAGCAGCCTGAACTGGGGAGTCCACACCGGGGAGCTGTTTTTT CASSLNWGVHTGELFF
TRBJ1-2 TRBV27 TRBD1 - TGTGCCAGCAGATCTCCTCGGGACAGGTCTAACTATGGCTACACCTTC CASRSPRDRSNYGYTF
TRBJ2-2 TRBV6-4 TRBD2 - TGTGCCAGCAGCAAAATGGGGCTAGCGGGGACCGGGGAGCTGTTTTTT CASSKMGLAGTGELFF
TRBJ2-4 TRBV19 - few TGTGCCAGTAGTATAAGCTCCACGGACCTAGCCAAAAACATTCAGTACTTC CASSISSTDLAKNIQYF
TRBJ2-7 TRBV7-6 TRBD1 - TGTGCCAGCAGCTTTTCTAGGACAGGGGCCTACGAGCAGTACTTC CASSFSRTGAYEQYF
TRBJ2-3 TRBV27 - - TGTGCCAGCACCCGGGCGTGGGGCTTGGATACGCAGTATTTT CASTRAWGLDTQYF
TRBJ2-5 TRBV7-9 TRBD2 - TGTGCCAGCAGCCCAATGACTAGCGGGGGAGGGAGGGCCCAGTACTTC CASSPMTSGGGRAQYF
TRBJ2-3 TRBV9 TRBD1 - TGTGCCAGCAGCGGGACAGGGCTAAATACGCAGTATTTT CASSGTGLNTQYF
TRBJ1-2 TRBV25-1 TRBD1 - TGTGCCAGCAGTCCTCCGGGACAGGGGTATGGCTACACCTTC CASSPPGQGYGYTF
TRBJ1-1 TRBV7-9 - - TGTGCCAGCAGCTTAGTGTCTCGGACATTGGGGAACACTGAAGCTTTCTTT CASSLVSRTLGNTEAFF
TRBJ2-7 TRBV19 - few TGTGCCACTACTGCAGGGACGAGCTCCTACGAGCAGTACTTC CATTAGTSSYEQYF
TRBJ2-7 TRBV13 - - TGTGCCAGCAGCTTAGATGTGGGACGTGGGAGTGAGCAGTACTTC CASSLDVGRGSEQYF
TRBJ2-3 TRBV11-3 - - TGTGCCAGCAGCCTAGGCGCAGATACGCAGTATTTT CASSLGADTQYF
TRBJ2-1 TRBV5-4 TRBD2 - TGTGCCAGCAGCACTTTCCTAGCGGGTGAGCAGTTCTTC CASSTFLAGEQFF